This TCR beta chain was documented in a study of T cells in Graves' hyperthyroidism and ophthalmopathy. RNA transcripts yielded amplified TCR beta CDR3 regions. Researchers ran a first-round RT-PCR on the TCR CDR3 using the HTBI primer set. TCRdb called the multiplex PCR reads again in MiXCR, with one record for every CDR3 protein. Seen here are around 480,000 distinct CDR3 sequences, around an eighth observed once, and the top ten hold less than 20%. This clonotype was recorded at least ten times. Sequences were obtained from blood. The sequence was collected from a woman aged 18 to 35 with Graves' hyperthyroidism.

The CDR3 nucleotides are TGTGCCAGCAGTAAGGACCCCGGGACAGGGGGAAATTCACCCCTCCACTTT. Translated: CASSKDPGTGGNSPLHF. The chain combines TRBV12-3 or TRBV12-4 with TRBJ1-6; 11 bases map to TRBD1. The CDR3 is made up of 17 amino acids. V trimming: 5 bases; J trimming: 7 bases; junction bases outside the gene matches: 10.